The 23 T cell receptor beta chains below come from one sample, sequenced in a study of technical replicates of blood from a handful of donors. Clones were sequenced by immunoSEQ multiplex PCR, and TCRdb holds only the in-frame ones, with some missing. Of approximately 82,000 clones listed, around 90% were seen once; the top ten hold about 0.4%. Sequencing was carried out using T cells isolated from PBMCs. The receptors derive from a human donor in good health. Some clones in this sample may be carry-over from other donors' samples.

V and J are TRBV6-5 and TRBJ1-2; a weak D match, TRBD1 (5 bases). V lost 2 bases and J lost 1, with 11 bases in between. The CDR3 is 15 amino acids. Germline loops: CDR1 MNHEY, CDR2 SVGAGI. CDR3 in DNA: TGTGCCAGCAGTTACCAAACAGGTTATAACTATGGCTACACCTTC. Translation gives CASSYQTGYNYGYTF.

This chain joins TRBV18 and TRBJ2-2; no clear D. Germline V CDR1 and CDR2: KGHSH, LQKENI. This CDR3 is built from 14 residues. The germline V and J ends were trimmed by 2 bases and 4 bases, with 8 bases remaining between them. This CDR3 is CASSPIQSTGELFF. The DNA for the CDR3 is TGTGCCAGCTCACCAATTCAGTCCACCGGGGAGCTGTTTTTT. Full variable domain (outside the CDR3, taken from reference TRBV18 and TRBJ2-2): NAGVMQNPRHLVRRRGQEARLRCSPMKGHSHVYWYRQLPEEGLKFMVYLQKENIIDESGMPKERFSAEFPKEGPSILRIQQVVRGDSAAYFCASSPIQSTGELFFGEGSRLTVL.

This sequence joins TRBV29-1 and TRBJ1-1; 8 bases are shared with TRBD1. The CDR3 runs to 14 residues. Losses at the gene ends were 7 bases for V and 4 bases for J; bases not matched to a gene: 11. Per the germline V gene, CDR1 is SQVTM and CDR2 is ANQGSEA. CDR3 sequence (DNA): TGCAGCGCGATCTCAGGGGGCGGGAGCACTGAAGCTTTCTTT. Translation gives CSAISGGGSTEAFF.

The chain has TRBV30 and TRBJ2-5, with D possibly matching TRBD1 (5 bases). Per the germline V gene, CDR1 is GTSNPN and CDR2 is SVGIG (reference sequence). The CDR3 contains 12 residues. The germline V and J ends were trimmed by 3 bases and 0 bases, with 5 bases remaining between them. The CDR3 region is CAWRGDQETQYF. For the CDR3, the DNA is TGTGCCTGGAGAGGGGACCAAGAGACCCAGTACTTC.

The gene calls are TRBV6-1 and TRBJ1-5; D is possibly TRBD1 (5 bases). Germline CDR1 and CDR2: MNHNS and SASEGT. V lost 6 bases, J lost 9 bases, and 15 bases lay in between. This CDR3 spans 13 amino acids. The CDR3 DNA reads TGTGCCAGCAGGGTGACAGAGGCTGGGCCCCAGCATTTT. This translates into CASRVTEAGPQHF.

This chain connects TRBV4-1 to TRBJ1-2, with D unclear. V was pared by 0 bases and J by 7 bases, with 12 bases between. CDR1 is MGHRA, CDR2 YSYEKL, per germline. The CDR3 runs 14 residues. This CDR3 reads CASSQDHGFSGYTF. The CDR3 DNA sequence: TGCGCCAGCAGCCAAGATCACGGGTTCTCTGGCTACACCTTC.

V gene TRBV11-2 combines with J gene TRBJ1-5; 8 positions agree with TRBD1. Germline V gene data show CDR1 as SGHAT and CDR2 as FQNNGV. The CDR3 is made up of 15 amino acids. The ends lost 5 bases at V and 3 bases at J; junction bases unmatched: 6. The CDR3 DNA reads TGTGCCAGCAGCCCTGGACAGGGTGACAATCAGCCCCAGCATTTT. The encoded protein is CASSPGQGDNQPQHF.

The chain recombines TRBV4-1 with TRBJ1-2; D possibly corresponds to TRBD1 (6 bases). Trimming removed 4 bases from V and 0 bases from J, with 12 bases in between. CDR1 and CDR2 from the germline V gene are MGHRA and YSYEKL. The CDR3 has 15 residues. CDR3 sequence (DNA): TGCGCCAGCAGCCCCGGACAGCTCTCTAACTATGGCTACACCTTC. It specifies CASSPGQLSNYGYTF.

The CDR3 DNA follows: TGTGCCAGCAGTTTAGACAGAGATCAGCCCCAGCATTTT. This sequence encodes CASSLDRDQPQHF. The chain uses TRBV6-5 and TRBJ1-5; D may be TRBD1 (5 bases). V was shortened by 4 bases and J by 5 bases, with 9 bases between the two germline ends. This CDR3 has 13 amino acids. The germline CDR1 and CDR2 sequences are MNHEY and SVGAGI.

The rearrangement joins TRBV4-1 to TRBJ2-7; D remains unclear. V was cut by 3 bases and J by 4 bases, with 4 bases left in between. Germline-derived CDR1 and CDR2 are MGHRA and YSYEKL. The CDR3 spans 11 residues. The CDR3 loop reads CASSHSYEQYF. Written as DNA, the CDR3 is TGCGCCAGCAGCCATTCTTACGAGCAGTACTTC.

This clone has more than one count but fewer than ten. This chain links TRBV5-6 with TRBJ1-1; D not resolved. The CDR3 totals 14 residues. V lost 5 bases and J lost 6, with 17 bases in between. Germline loops: CDR1 SGHDT, CDR2 YYEEEE. CDR3 amino acids: CASRSREGSAEAFF. The CDR3 region has the DNA TGTGCCAGCAGGTCGAGGGAGGGATCGGCTGAAGCTTTCTTT. Based on the CDR3 plus reference TRBV5-6 and TRBJ1-1, the full variable domain is DAGVTQSPTHLIKTRGQQVTLRCSPKSGHDTVSWYQQALGQGPQFIFQYYEEEERQRGNFPDRFSGHQFPNYSSELNVNALLLGDSALYLCASRSREGSAEAFFGQGTRLTVV.

The chain has TRBV5-1 and TRBJ2-3; a possible D gene is TRBD1 (5 bases). CDR3 length: 13 amino acids. V was pared by 10 bases and J by 1 base, with 13 bases between. Germline-derived CDR1 and CDR2 are SGHRS and YFSETQ. The CDR3 DNA is TGCGCCTCAACAGTAGGGGGCACAGATACGCAGTATTTT. Translated, it gives CASTVGGTDTQYF.

This chain links TRBV10-3 with TRBJ1-1, with D possibly being TRBD1 (6 bases). From germline, CDR1 is ENHRY and CDR2 SYGVKD. Trimming took 8 bases from V and 7 from J, leaving 11 bases between them. The CDR3 contains 11 residues. In DNA form, the CDR3 reads TGTGCCATCCGGACAGAAAGTGAAGCTTTCTTT. It encodes CAIRTESEAFF.

This sequence joins TRBV28 and TRBJ2-1, with 8 bases identical to TRBD2. Germline V gene lookup returns CDR1 MDHEN and CDR2 SYDVKM. The CDR3 totals 15 residues. The V segment lost 6 bases and the J segment 6 bases; nucleotides outside the gene matches: 10. Written as DNA, the CDR3 is TGTGCCAGCAGCTACTTTACTAGCGGAAGCAATGAGCAGTTCTTC. This sequence encodes CASSYFTSGSNEQFF. Together with reference TRBV28 and TRBJ2-1, the CDR3 gives the full variable domain: DVKVTQSSRYLVKRTGEKVFLECVQDMDHENMFWYRQDPGLGLRLIYFSYDVKMKEKGDIPEGYSVSREKKERFSLILESASTNQTSMYLCASSYFTSGSNEQFFGPGTRLTVL.

The chain combines TRBV5-1 with TRBJ2-7, with D possibly matching TRBD1 (5 bases). Deletions cut 2 bases from V and 3 bases from J, with 9 bases between. The germline gives CDR1 SGHRS, CDR2 YFSETQ. The CDR3 has 13 residues. The CDR3, as DNA: TGCGCCAGCAGCTTAAGGCAGGGCTACGAGCAGTACTTC. Encoded protein: CASSLRQGYEQYF. Using reference TRBV5-1 and TRBJ2-7 for the parts outside the CDR3, the full variable domain is KAGVTQTPRYLIKTRGQQVTLSCSPISGHRSVSWYQQTPGQGLQFLFEYFSETQRNKGNFPGRFSGRQFSNSRSEMNVSTLELGDSALYLCASSLRQGYEQYFGPGTRLTVT.

In its sample, this clone was seen once. The chain uses TRBV5-8 and TRBJ1-5, with 9 bases matching TRBD1. J was trimmed by 6 bases and V by 2 bases; bases with no gene match: 12. This CDR3 is built from 17 residues. From germline, CDR1 is SGHTS and CDR2 YDEGEE. In DNA form, the CDR3 reads TGTGCCAGCAGCTTTTTTTCTGGGACAGGGAACCGTCAGCCCCAGCATTTT. Protein sequence: CASSFFSGTGNRQPQHF.

The rearrangement joins TRBV6-5 to TRBJ2-2, with 9 nucleotides matching TRBD2. The ends lost 6 bases at V and 2 bases at J; junction bases unmatched: 4. Germline CDR1 MNHEY, CDR2 SVGAGI. The CDR3 has 15 residues. CDR3 bases: TGTGCCAGCAGGGGGGGACTAGCAAACACCGGGGAGCTGTTTTTT. Translation gives CASRGGLANTGELFF.

The gene calls are TRBV6-1 and TRBJ2-5, with 10 bases matching TRBD2. V shed 2 bases, J shed 2 bases, and the junction held 2 bases outside the gene matches. Germline V lookup: CDR1 MNHNS, CDR2 SASEGT. This CDR3 contains 15 residues. The CDR3 DNA follows: TGTGCCAGCAGTGAACTAGCGGGAGATCAAGAGACCCAGTACTTC. It yields the protein CASSELAGDQETQYF.

The chain has TRBV28 and TRBJ1-2, with D maybe TRBD1 (6 bases). CDR1 MDHEN and CDR2 SYDVKM come from the germline V gene. Trimming removed 6 bases from V and 1 base from J, with 15 bases in between. The CDR3 runs 15 residues. The CDR3, as DNA: TGTGCCAGCAGCCCCGGCGGGGGGCTTAACTATGGCTACACCTTC. Protein product: CASSPGGGLNYGYTF.

The V call is TRBV15, the J call TRBJ2-5; 7 bases align to TRBD1. Germline V gene sequence: CDR1 LNHNV, CDR2 YYDKDF (reference sequence). The CDR3 is 15 residues long. V lost 0 bases and J lost 3; bases outside the gene matches: 4. The CDR3 DNA follows: TGTGCCACCAGCAGAGATCTGGGGACAGAAGAGACCCAGTACTTC. Translation gives CATSRDLGTEETQYF.

This clone was counted a single time. The chain uses TRBV4-1 and TRBJ2-3; 9 nucleotides agree with TRBD2. This CDR3 region has 18 residues. Trimming cost V 0 bases and J 2 bases; bases outside gene matches: 9. Germline V CDR1 and CDR2: MGHRA, YSYEKL. The DNA for the CDR3 is TGCGCCAGCAGCCAAGATCCCCCCAGCGGGGGGATCACAGATACGCAGTATTTT. Its protein is CASSQDPPSGGITDTQYF.

The V and J genes are TRBV28 and TRBJ2-3; TRBD2 is a possible D gene (6 bases). Germline V gene sequence: CDR1 MDHEN, CDR2 SYDVKM. V lost 4 bases and J lost 2, with 13 bases in between. The CDR3 contains 15 residues. For the CDR3, the DNA is TGTGCCAGCAGTTATCTCTCGGGAGTCACAGATACGCAGTATTTT. Its translation is CASSYLSGVTDTQYF. The variable domain in full, completed from reference TRBV28 and TRBJ2-3, reads DVKVTQSSRYLVKRTGEKVFLECVQDMDHENMFWYRQDPGLGLRLIYFSYDVKMKEKGDIPEGYSVSREKKERFSLILESASTNQTSMYLCASSYLSGVTDTQYFGPGTRLTVL.

The chain is built from TRBV14 and TRBJ1-4; 7 nucleotides align to TRBD1. This CDR3 comprises 14 residues. Germline V gives CDR1 SGHDN, CDR2 FVKESK. J was trimmed by 3 bases and V by 4 bases; bases with no gene match: 2. CDR3 DNA sequence: TGTGCCAGCAGCCGACAGGGCCCTAATGAAAAACTGTTTTTT. Encoded protein: CASSRQGPNEKLFF. Looking up the rest from reference TRBV14 and TRBJ1-4 gives the full variable domain: EAGVTQFPSHSVIEKGQTVTLRCDPISGHDNLYWYRRVMGKEIKFLLHFVKESKQDESGMPNNRFLAERTGGTYSTLKVQPAELEDSGVYFCASSRQGPNEKLFFGSGTQLSVL.